Listed here are 19 T cell receptor beta chains from one sample, sequenced in a study of blood T cell repertoires in COVID-19 (dated by TCRdb to 2019 to 2021). Preparation of the library involved the immunoSEQ multiplex PCR assay. Imported from immuneACCESS, the table was reduced by TCRdb to in-frame sequences with V and J called. These copies leave out some clones; in studies compared against another copy, an unresolved V gene accounts for under half, and the cause of the remainder is not known. In this sample the table shows about 43,000 clones, about 80% of which occur a single time. The biggest ten clones account for 35% to 55% of the sample. The material sequenced was peripheral blood. These receptors all come from an elderly woman with acute or convalescent COVID-19.

The chain employs TRBV5-8 and TRBJ2-5; possibly TRBD2 for D (7 bases). The CDR3 has 15 amino acids. CDR1 is SGHTS, CDR2 YDEGEE, per germline. With 6 bases removed from V and 5 bases from J, the gap between germline ends came to 20 bases. DNA of the CDR3: TGTGCCAGCATCTACCGGGGGGCCGGCGTGGAGACCCAGTACTTC. This translates into CASIYRGAGVETQYF. Full variable domain (missing parts from reference TRBV5-8 and TRBJ2-5): EAGVTQSPTHLIKTRGQQATLRCSPISGHTSVYWYQQALGLGLQFLLWYDEGEERNRGNFPPRFSGRQFPNYSSELNVNALELEDSALYLCASIYRGAGVETQYFGPGTRLLVL.

About this clone itself: In the same sample, other DNA sequences code for this CDR3. The V gene is TRBV5-6, the J gene TRBJ1-2, with TRBD1 as a possible D gene (6 bases). Trimming shortened V by 2 bases and J by 2 bases, and 7 bases separated the two germline ends. The germline gives CDR1 SGHDT, CDR2 YYEEEE. This CDR3 contains 13 residues. CDR3 DNA sequence: TGTGCCAGCAGCTTTCAGGGGAACTATGGCTACACCTTC. Translation gives CASSFQGNYGYTF.

This clone was recorded only once. The rearrangement uses TRBV3-1 (or the pseudogene TRBV3-2) and TRBJ1-1; D is ambiguous. This CDR3 spans 14 amino acids. Between the trimmed V and J ends, which lost 1 base and 6 bases, there was a span of 12 bases. Germline V CDR1 and CDR2: LGHDT, YNNKEL (reference sequence). The DNA for the CDR3 is TGTGCCAGCAGCCAAGTTCACCGAGGCGCTGAAGCTTTCTTT. Translation gives CASSQVHRGAEAFF.

DNA of the CDR3: TGTGCCAGCAGCCAAGGCACACGGGGGGACACTGAAGCTTTCTTT. This codes for CASSQGTRGDTEAFF. This sequence joins TRBV3-1 (or the pseudogene TRBV3-2) and TRBJ1-1, with D maybe TRBD1 (5 bases). Germline V gene sequence: CDR1 LGHDT, CDR2 YNNKEL (reference sequence). V lost 1 base to trimming and J lost 3 bases, with 12 bases between them. The CDR3 covers 15 residues.

The chain links TRBV14 to TRBJ1-2; D ambiguous. CDR3 length: 15 amino acids. Trimming shortened V by 5 bases and J by 3 bases, and 16 bases separated the two germline ends. The V gene's germline CDR1 is SGHDN and CDR2 FVKESK. The CDR3 nucleotides are TGTGCCAGCAGCAGACCGGGGTCGACGGACTATGGCTACACCTTC. This sequence encodes CASSRPGSTDYGYTF. Complete variable domain (other parts from reference TRBV14 and TRBJ1-2): EAGVTQFPSHSVIEKGQTVTLRCDPISGHDNLYWYRRVMGKEIKFLLHFVKESKQDESGMPNNRFLAERTGGTYSTLKVQPAELEDSGVYFCASSRPGSTDYGYTFGSGTRLTVV.

The rearrangement uses TRBV7-2 and TRBJ2-3; no clear D. The CDR3 runs 12 residues. Germline CDR1 reads SGHTA; CDR2 reads FQGNSA. V was trimmed by 1 base and J by 6 bases, leaving 5 bases between them. In nucleotides, the CDR3 is TGTGCCAGCAGCTTAGAGCTGGATACGCAGTATTTT. This translates into CASSLELDTQYF.

The rearrangement links TRBV19 to TRBJ1-4; 7 nucleotides agree with TRBD1. J lost 4 bases, V lost 5 bases, and 7 bases had no gene match. The CDR3 extends over 15 amino acids. Germline CDR1 LNHDA, CDR2 SQIVND (reference sequence). CDR3 DNA sequence: TGTGCCAGTAGTCTCGCGACAGGGATTAATGAAAAACTGTTTTTT. It is translated as CASSLATGINEKLFF.

The chain combines TRBV29-1 with TRBJ1-1; 9 positions agree with TRBD1. The CDR3 spans 13 residues. Germline trimming cut 4 bases from V and 5 bases from J; bases unmatched to any gene: 5. Germline values: CDR1 SQVTM, CDR2 ANQGSEA. This chain's CDR3 is CSVGQGEWTEAFF. The CDR3 region has the DNA TGCAGCGTTGGACAGGGGGAATGGACTGAAGCTTTCTTT.

V and J are TRBV13 and TRBJ1-6; 7 nucleotides line up with TRBD1. Germline values: CDR1 PRHDT, CDR2 FYEKMQ (reference sequence). The CDR3 consists of 14 residues. V lost 5 bases to trimming and J lost 8 bases; unmatched junction nucleotides: 6. CDR3 DNA: TGTGCCAGCAGCGAAGGGGGCAGGGATTCACCCCTCCACTTT. Its translation is CASSEGGRDSPLHF.

The chain employs TRBV10-3 and TRBJ2-2, with a weak D call TRBD2 (6 bases). V lost 4 bases and J 2 bases, leaving 8 bases between the germline ends. Germline CDR1 reads ENHRY; CDR2 reads SYGVKD. This CDR3 has 14 amino acids. The CDR3 is CAISGEENTGELFF. Written as DNA, the CDR3 is TGTGCCATCAGTGGGGAGGAAAACACCGGGGAGCTGTTTTTT.

This clone showed up just once. The rearrangement uses TRBV5-1 and TRBJ1-3; TRBD1 matches 10 bases. The J segment lost 8 bases and the V segment lost 4 bases, leaving 6 bases of the junction unmatched. Germline CDR1 SGHRS, CDR2 YFSETQ. This CDR3 has 14 amino acids. CDR3 sequence reads: CASSLRQGADTIYF. The CDR3 coding sequence is TGCGCCAGCAGCCTGCGACAGGGGGCGGACACCATATATTTT.

This clone showed up just once. The chain combines TRBV4-1 with TRBJ2-5, with 7 bases fitting TRBD2. Looked up from germline, CDR1 is MGHRA and CDR2 is YSYEKL. This CDR3 region has 15 residues. Trimming cost V 1 base and J 5 bases; bases outside gene matches: 7. The CDR3 loop is CASSQAHGGRETQYF. The CDR3 nucleotides are TGCGCCAGCAGCCAAGCCCACGGGGGGAGGGAGACCCAGTACTTC.

The V gene is TRBV7-8, the J gene TRBJ2-3; 7 bases match TRBD2. Germline V lookup: CDR1 SGHVS, CDR2 FQNEAQ. Losses at the gene ends were 1 base for V and 2 bases for J; bases not matched to a gene: 3. This CDR3 comprises 15 residues. The DNA for the CDR3 is TGTGCCAGCAGCTTAGACAGCGGGGCCACAGATACGCAGTATTTT. This translates into CASSLDSGATDTQYF.

This sequence joins TRBV24-1 and TRBJ2-2; D unclear. V lost 5 bases, J lost 0 bases, and 12 bases lay in between. This CDR3 is built from 16 residues. Germline values: CDR1 KGHDR, CDR2 SFDVKD. The CDR3 sequence is CATSAPGHTNTGELFF. The DNA for the CDR3 is TGTGCCACCAGTGCCCCGGGTCATACGAACACCGGGGAGCTGTTTTTT.

This clone was detected a few times. The CDR3 is CASSLAVGTGGAHGYTF. CDR3 nucleotide sequence: TGTGCCAGCAGCTTAGCTGTCGGGACAGGGGGCGCGCATGGCTACACCTTC. This chain links TRBV7-9 with TRBJ1-2; 12 nucleotides line up with TRBD1. Germline CDR1 SEHNR, CDR2 FQNEAQ (reference sequence). Germline trimming cut 0 bases from V and 6 bases from J; bases unmatched to any gene: 8. The CDR3 is 17 residues long.

V and J are TRBV5-1 and TRBJ1-6; D gene ambiguous. V lost 1 base to trimming and J lost 5 bases, with 13 bases between them. The germline gives CDR1 SGHRS, CDR2 YFSETQ. The CDR3 is 16 amino acids. CDR3 DNA: TGCGCCAGCAGCTTGACAGTATCTGCTAATAATTCACCCCTCCACTTT. Translating it yields CASSLTVSANNSPLHF.

This chain joins TRBV6-5 and TRBJ1-1; D call uncertain. The germline gives CDR1 MNHEY, CDR2 SVGAGI. The CDR3 consists of 14 residues. V lost 0 bases and J 4 bases, leaving 9 bases between the germline ends. The chain's CDR3 is CASSYSRRGTEAFF. CDR3 nucleotide sequence: TGTGCCAGCAGTTACTCGCGCCGAGGCACTGAAGCTTTCTTT.

The sample holds one count of this clone. J is TRBJ2-3 and V is TRBV30; no definite D call. Trimming pared 1 base from V and 12 bases from J, leaving 17 bases between. In germline, CDR1 is GTSNPN, CDR2 SVGIG (reference sequence). The CDR3 is 13 residues long. This chain's CDR3 is CAWSGGSRGTQYF. The CDR3 bases are TGTGCCTGGAGTGGAGGATCGCGAGGTACACAGTATTTT. The full variable domain, completed using reference TRBV30 and TRBJ2-3, is SQTIHQWPATLVQPVGSPLSLECTVEGTSNPNLYWYRQAAGRGLQLLFYSVGIGQISSEVPQNLSASRPQDRQFILSSKKLLLSDSGFYLCAWSGGSRGTQYFGPGTRLTVL.

The chain uses TRBV6-6 and TRBJ2-7; possible D gene TRBD2, 6 bases. Between the trimmed V and J ends, which lost 2 bases and 2 bases, there was a span of 13 bases. CDR3 size: 15 residues. The germline V gene encodes CDR1 MNHNY and CDR2 SVGAGI (reference sequence). The CDR3 sequence is CASSYARETTYEQYF. In DNA, the CDR3 is TGTGCCAGCAGTTACGCCCGGGAGACGACCTACGAGCAGTACTTC.